The T cell receptor (beta chain) under discussion was sequenced for a study of a mutant IDH1 vaccine in newly diagnosed glioma (TCRdb year 2021). Describing the broader study: Eight vaccinations were administered to patients in weeks 1, 3, 5, 7, 11, 15, 19 and 23, corresponding to visits V03 through V10. Peripheral blood samples were drawn at six visits, namely V03 (baseline), V05, V07, V10, V12 and V13. Prior to enrollment, patients had been given standard therapy consisting of radiotherapy alone, temozolomide alone, or radiochemotherapy with temozolomide, with the combination given to most patients. Longitudinal TCRB deep sequencing was done for fewer than 30 treated patients, wherever samples were available for exploratory analyses. Of the roughly 33 treated patients, about 60% were male and around 40% were female, and the mean age was approximately 40 years. Vaccination was initiated 4-6 weeks after radiotherapy alone, or concurrently with temozolomide cycles in the chemotherapy-containing groups. Overall study results and their limits: Availability determined which PBMC samples were chosen for TCRB deep sequencing. According to the authors, sample limitations meant that analyses of patient blood samples could not be reproduced. Across multiple MHC alleles, vaccine-induced immune responses were seen in 90% to 95% of patients. Pseudoprogression seemed to be unrelated to changes in the top peripheral T cell clonotypes found by TCRB sequencing.

The library relied on the immunoSEQ multiplex PCR assay. Rearranged TCR beta chain sequences were amplified using the hsTCRB Kit according to the manufacturer's protocol. Sequencing of TCRB libraries was carried out on an Illumina MiSeq. In the authors' own workflow: The kit vendor's proprietary platform handled demultiplexing, trimming and gene mapping. The table comes from immuneACCESS by way of TCRdb, which keeps in-frame sequences with V and J called. Part of the clones is missing from these tables; in studies checked, under half for an unresolved V gene and the rest for unknown reasons. The DNA was the basis for D and trimming; V, J and clone size are from that table. This sample has some 54,000 clones in its table, and over 75% of those were observed once. Jointly, the top ten make up 2% to 2.5% of the sample. For this clone: Its antigen is unknown. No base qualities exist here, and no much larger clone lies one base off it.

The sample's time point label is to be understood as: week 11, during vaccination. Each vaccine dose, consisting of 300 ug of a 20-mer mutant IDH1 peptide in Montanide, was administered subcutaneously with topical imiquimod. All donors had newly diagnosed IDH1-mutant astrocytomas of WHO grade 3 or 4 that showed loss of nuclear ATRX. The samples were drawn from NOA16, a multicentre, single-arm, open-label phase I trial in Germany that tested a mutant IDH1 peptide vaccine in humans for the first time. Genomic DNA for TCRB sequencing was extracted from EDTA blood using the DNeasy Blood and Tissue Kit. From a lookup of the germline V gene, CDR1 and CDR2 are SGHRS and YFSETQ. The CDR3 runs 14 amino acids, cysteine and phenylalanine included. Solely the CDR3 DNA is kept, with 42 bases framed from the first base.

This receptor was taken from a man over 45 with glioma. The sample consisted of PBMCs, taken from a glioma patient whose treatment included an IDH1 peptide vaccine. This chain joins TRBV5-1 to TRBJ2-5; the D element could tentatively be TRBD1 or TRBD2, as 5 bases agree for each. The assigned J gene may be wrong: the sequence end matches TRBJ2-7 better. The DNA sequence reads TGCGCCAGCGGCCAGGGACGGGGCGGCGACGAGCAGTACTTC. It codes for CASGQGRGGDEQYF.